This passage covers 19 T cell receptor beta chains from one sample sequenced in a study of CD8+CD57+ T cells in acquired aplastic anemia. Genomic DNA templated the TCR beta VDJ and CDR3 profiling. TCRdb re-analysed the reads in MiXCR, keeping a single row per CDR3 protein. The sample contains 220,000 or so distinct CDR3 sequences, 65% of which appear only once. Only patients with CD8+CD57+ cell expansion on flow cytometry were chosen for sequencing. What was sequenced was sorted CD4+, CD8+, or CD8+CD57+ T cells (not recorded which) from PBMCs. Every receptor here comes from a human donor with aplastic anemia.

This clonotype appeared a few times. The rearrangement links TRBV20-1 to TRBJ2-3; D is undetermined. V gave up 3 bases and J gave up 2 bases, with 6 bases separating them. The CDR3 length is 12 residues. The germline V gene has CDR1 DFQATT and CDR2 SNEGSKA (reference sequence). CDR3 region: CSASRHTDTQYF. CDR3 sequence (DNA): TGCAGTGCTAGCCGCCACACAGATACGCAGTATTTT.

This chain links TRBV24-1 with TRBJ2-1, with D unresolved. V was pared by 5 bases and J by 5 bases, with 18 bases between. The CDR3 extends over 16 amino acids. Germline V gene data show CDR1 as KGHDR and CDR2 as SFDVKD. The CDR3 is CATSAPLGQRNNEQFF. CDR3 DNA: TGTGCCACCAGTGCCCCCCTCGGGCAGAGAAACAATGAGCAGTTCTTC.

The chain employs TRBV5-4 and TRBJ2-2; no definite D call. This CDR3 has 14 residues. Germline V gene sequence: CDR1 SGHNT, CDR2 YYREEE (reference sequence). V lost 0 bases and J 1 base, leaving 4 bases between the germline ends. DNA for the CDR3: TGTGCCAGCAGCTTGGAGCGGAACACCGGGGAGCTGTTTTTT. Its translation: CASSLERNTGELFF.

In its sample, this clonotype was seen once. V is TRBV7-2 and J is TRBJ2-7; tentative D call: TRBD2 (6 bases). The CDR3 has 15 residues. V was trimmed by 5 bases and J by 6 bases, leaving 20 bases between them. Looked up from germline, CDR1 is SGHTA and CDR2 is FQGNSA. The CDR3 DNA reads as TGTGCCAGCAGCCAAGAGGGAGGCGGCTTGGCCGAGCAGTACTTC. Protein sequence: CASSQEGGGLAEQYF.

The CDR3 DNA reads TGTGCCAGCAGCTTAGCGTGGACAGGGAGGTGGGAAAAACTGTTTTTT. This codes for CASSLAWTGRWEKLFF. This chain links TRBV7-8 with TRBJ1-4; TRBD1 matches at 8 bases. This CDR3 region has 16 residues. J gave up 8 bases and V 0 bases, and 8 bases lay outside the gene matches. Germline V gives CDR1 SGHVS, CDR2 FQNEAQ.

The rearrangement links TRBV7-6 to TRBJ2-7; D is possibly TRBD1 or TRBD2 (6 bases each). This CDR3 region has 15 residues. The V and J ends lost 1 base and 3 bases respectively, with 13 bases between them. Germline V gives CDR1 SGHVS, CDR2 FNYEAQ. This CDR3 reads CASSLEGGRDYEQYF. The DNA for the CDR3 is TGTGCCAGCAGCTTAGAGGGGGGCAGGGACTACGAGCAGTACTTC.

This clonotype has at least ten counts. J is TRBJ1-5 and V is TRBV6-5; no firm D call. The CDR3 spans 15 residues. V gave up 0 bases and J gave up 3 bases, with 9 bases separating them. Germline CDR1 MNHEY, CDR2 SVGAGI. CDR3 DNA sequence: TGTGCCAGCAGTTACTCGGCGGACTTCAATCAGCCCCAGCATTTT. Translating gives CASSYSADFNQPQHF.

This clonotype was seen a handful of times. This chain connects TRBV19 to TRBJ1-1, with 8 bases identical to TRBD1. Unmatched junction bases numbered 2, after V lost 6 bases and J lost 8 bases. CDR3 length: 11 residues. Germline-derived CDR1 and CDR2 are LNHDA and SQIVND (reference sequence). CDR3 in DNA: TGTGCCAGTAGGAGGGACAGGGAAGCTTTCTTT. Its protein is CASRRDREAFF.

This clonotype was picked up many times. The chain recombines TRBV6-1 with TRBJ2-3; TRBD2 agrees at 14 bases. Germline-derived CDR1 and CDR2 are MNHNS and SASEGT. This CDR3 contains 16 residues. The trim removed 7 bases at V and 7 bases at J, leaving 10 bases unmatched. CDR3 region: CASNNPTSGGANTQYF. As DNA, the CDR3 is TGTGCCAGCAATAACCCGACTAGCGGGGGGGCAAATACGCAGTATTTT.

This clonotype was seen only once. The chain joins TRBV11-2 to TRBJ1-1; TRBD1 might be the D (5 bases). Trimming took 2 bases from V and 7 from J, leaving 11 bases between them. CDR1 and CDR2 from the germline V gene are SGHAT and FQNNGV. This CDR3 region has 13 residues. The CDR3 reads CASSLSRVGEAFF. As DNA, the CDR3 is TGTGCCAGCAGCTTAAGCAGGGTGGGTGAAGCTTTCTTT.

The DNA for the CDR3 is TGTGCCAGCAGCCAAGACACTCTGTCTTTTGGAAACACCATATATTTT. Protein sequence: CASSQDTLSFGNTIYF. V gene TRBV4-2 combines with J gene TRBJ1-3, with D hard to call. Germline CDR1 is LGHNA and CDR2 is YNFKEQ. CDR3 size: 16 residues. V was shortened by 0 bases and J by 3 bases, with 12 bases between the two germline ends.

The gene calls are TRBV7-9 and TRBJ1-1; D not certain. Trimming took off 1 base at V and 0 bases at J, with 9 bases between the two ends. There are 15 residues in the CDR3. The germline CDR1 and CDR2 sequences are SEHNR and FQNEAQ (reference sequence). The CDR3 is CASSLVSGLNTEAFF. Here the CDR3 DNA reads TGTGCCAGCAGCTTAGTTTCCGGGTTGAACACTGAAGCTTTCTTT.

This rearrangement joins TRBV14 to TRBJ1-2, with 9 bases matching TRBD1. V was pared by 1 base and J by 4 bases, with 7 bases of the junction left unmatched. This CDR3 is 16 amino acids long. Germline V CDR1 and CDR2: SGHDN, FVKESK. The CDR3 here is CASSQGAGTGLYGYTF. CDR3 coding DNA: TGTGCCAGCAGCCAAGGAGCCGGGACAGGGCTCTATGGCTACACCTTC.

This clonotype showed up just once. The chain uses TRBV10-3 and TRBJ2-4; D might be TRBD1 (6 bases). The germline V and J ends were trimmed by 0 bases and 4 bases, with 10 bases remaining between them. Germline V gene lookup returns CDR1 ENHRY and CDR2 SYGVKD. This CDR3 is 15 amino acids long. This CDR3 reads CAISESRDTKNIQYF. The CDR3 DNA reads TGTGCCATCAGTGAGTCTAGGGACACTAAAAACATTCAGTACTTC.

J is TRBJ1-1 and V is TRBV2, with D maybe TRBD1 (6 bases). The CDR3 consists of 15 residues. Germline lookup yields CDR1 SNHLY and CDR2 FYNNEI. Trimming cost V 5 bases and J 5 bases, with 18 bases left between them. In DNA, the CDR3 is TGTGCCAGCAGTCCCACCACAGGGAAAGTAACTGAAGCTTTCTTT. Translating it yields CASSPTTGKVTEAFF.

This sequence joins TRBV9 and TRBJ2-7, with a possible D match to TRBD2 (6 bases). From germline, CDR1 is SGDLS and CDR2 YYNGEE. This CDR3 region has 14 residues. V lost 4 bases and J 2 bases, leaving 13 bases between the germline ends. In DNA, the CDR3 is TGTGCCAGCAGCACCCGGACGGGAGCCTACGAGCAGTACTTC. Translating gives CASSTRTGAYEQYF.

As concerns this clonotype: Just one base apart from a much larger clone, this may be a read error. The chain carries TRBV5-4 and TRBJ2-3, with a tentative D call TRBD2 (5 bases). The CDR3 sequence is 15 residues long. Germline V lookup: CDR1 SGHNT, CDR2 YYREEE (reference sequence). V dropped 8 bases and J dropped 5 bases, with 21 bases sitting between them. CDR3 coding DNA: TGTGCCAGAAGCCTGTACGGGAATACGCGAGATACGCAGTATTTT. Translation gives CARSLYGNTRDTQYF.

This clonotype was seen many times. The rearrangement links TRBV12-3 or TRBV12-4 to TRBJ1-1, with a weak D call TRBD1 (5 bases). Trimming pared 1 base from V and 1 base from J, leaving 10 bases between. The CDR3 length is 15 residues. DNA of the CDR3: TGTGCCAGCAGTTTAGTGAGACAGCAGAACACTGAAGCTTTCTTT. It encodes CASSLVRQQNTEAFF.

This rearrangement joins TRBV10-3 to TRBJ1-4, with 7 bases fitting TRBD1. The CDR3 contains 13 residues. V lost 6 bases, J lost 8 bases, and 6 bases stayed unmatched. The germline V gene has CDR1 ENHRY and CDR2 SYGVKD. The CDR3 spells CAISLGQEEKLFF. CDR3 DNA sequence: TGTGCCATCAGCCTCGGACAGGAAGAAAAACTGTTTTTT.